The 29 T cell receptor beta chains in this list originate from one sample, sequenced in a study of human T cells and chemical hapten exposure. Time point specified: pre-sensitization, week 0. The treatment is: therapeutic diphenylcyclopropenone sensitization with weekly scalp DPC. Whole blood, unfractionated, served as the material for total RNA extraction. TCRdb passed the RACE reads through MiXCR, listing each CDR3 protein once. The sample consists of tens of thousands of distinct CDR3 sequences, about a tenth of them appearing once. The starting material was whole blood, obtained in connection with sensitization to the hapten diphenylcyclopropenone (DPC). The receptors stem from a man aged 50-60 years with alopecia areata. Some clones in this sample may be carry-over from other donors' samples.

This clonotype was seen many times. The gene calls are TRBV7-9 and TRBJ2-1; TRBD1 matches at 8 bases. This CDR3 contains 15 residues. V gave up 3 bases and J gave up 1 base; unmatched junction bases: 2. CDR1 and CDR2 from the germline V gene are SEHNR and FQNEAQ (reference sequence). CDR3 nucleotide sequence: TGTGCCAGCAGCTTCACAGGGGGGTCCTACAATGAGCAGTTCTTC. This gives the protein CASSFTGGSYNEQFF. The full variable domain, with the rest looked up from reference TRBV7-9 and TRBJ2-1, is DTGVSQNPRHKITKRGQNVTFRCDPISEHNRLYWYRQTLGQGPEFLTYFQNEAQLEKSRLLSDRFSAERPKGSFSTLEIQRTEQGDSAMYLCASSFTGGSYNEQFFGPGTRLTVL.

This clonotype was seen ten or more times. V is TRBV10-2 and J is TRBJ2-2; perhaps TRBD2 as D (6 bases). Germline V lookup: CDR1 WSHSY, CDR2 SAAADI. This CDR3 contains 16 residues. The V gene lost 6 bases and the J gene lost 4 bases, with 18 bases spanning the gap. The DNA of the CDR3 is TGCGCCAGCAGCCCCCGCGGCGGGGCCACCACCGGGGAGCTGTTTTTT. This translates into CASSPRGGATTGELFF.

This clonotype came up many times. J is TRBJ2-5 and V is TRBV4-3; D gene uncertain. CDR3 length: 14 amino acids. Germline V CDR1 and CDR2: LGHNA, YSLEER. Deletions cut 0 bases from V and 4 bases from J, with 9 bases between. Here the CDR3 reads CASSQDRAAETQYF. CDR3 DNA: TGCGCCAGCAGCCAAGATCGGGCTGCAGAGACCCAGTACTTC.

There are a few counts of this clonotype. The chain has TRBV10-3 and TRBJ2-5, with TRBD1 matching 10 bases. The V and J ends lost 11 bases and 6 bases, in that order; junction bases with no gene match: 12. Germline lookup yields CDR1 ENHRY and CDR2 SYGVKD. The CDR3 runs 14 residues. CDR3 region: CAPQPGTGDQTQYF. For the CDR3, the DNA is TGTGCCCCCCAACCTGGGACAGGGGATCAGACCCAGTACTTC.

The CDR3 protein is CASSFMGTSGVQVNNEQFF. CDR3 DNA sequence: TGTGCCAGCAGCTTTATGGGGACTAGCGGGGTCCAGGTGAACAATGAGCAGTTCTTC. The chain recombines TRBV11-3 with TRBJ2-1, with 13 positions matching TRBD2. This CDR3 contains 19 residues. Per the germline V gene, CDR1 is SGHNT and CDR2 is YENEEA. The trim removed 3 bases at V and 5 bases at J, leaving 13 bases unmatched.

V gene TRBV18 combines with J gene TRBJ2-5; D gene uncertain. Germline V gene data show CDR1 as KGHSH and CDR2 as LQKENI. The CDR3 length is 13 residues. V was trimmed by 3 bases and J by 1 base, leaving 6 bases between them. CDR3 coding DNA: TGTGCCAGCTCACCGGGCATCCAAGAGACCCAGTACTTC. The encoded protein is CASSPGIQETQYF.

CDR3 region: CAISTYRDERGNSGNTIYF. The CDR3 nucleotides are TGTGCCATCAGTACCTACCGGGACGAAAGGGGGAACTCTGGAAACACCATATATTTT. V usage is TRBV10-3 and J usage is TRBJ1-3; perhaps TRBD1 as D (6 bases). The CDR3 sequence is 19 residues long. V lost 5 bases, J lost 0 bases, and 23 bases lay in between. Germline V gene sequence: CDR1 ENHRY, CDR2 SYGVKD.

This clonotype was picked up many times. The J gene is TRBJ1-1, the V gene TRBV18; unclear D gene. From germline, CDR1 is KGHSH and CDR2 LQKENI. The V end was cut by 3 bases, the J end by 4 bases, with 12 bases between. This CDR3 contains 14 residues. CDR3 coding DNA: TGTGCCAGCTCACCCTCATTAGCGGTCACTGAAGCTTTCTTT. Protein: CASSPSLAVTEAFF.

This clonotype was seen many times. V and J are TRBV6-7 and TRBJ1-5, with D hard to call. TRBV6-7 is filed as an ORF, its function uncertain. The CDR3 covers 16 residues. Trimming pared 0 bases from V and 4 bases from J, leaving 13 bases between. The CDR3 DNA follows: TGTGCCAGCAGTTACTCGATTAGGAGGTTAAATCAGCCCCAGCATTTT. Translating it yields CASSYSIRRLNQPQHF.

This clonotype was counted many times. The V call is TRBV11-3, the J call TRBJ2-2, with D tentatively TRBD1 (5 bases). Per germline, CDR1 SGHNT and CDR2 YENEEA. Trimming took off 5 bases at V and 5 bases at J, with 12 bases between the two ends. The length of the CDR3 is 14 residues. CDR3 bases: TGTGCCAGCAGCCCCAGACAGACTACCGGGGAGCTGTTTTTT. This gives the protein CASSPRQTTGELFF. The whole variable domain, filled in from reference TRBV11-3 and TRBJ2-2, reads EAGVVQSPRYKIIEKKQPVAFWCNPISGHNTLYWYLQNLGQGPELLIRYENEEAVDDSQLPKDRFSAERLKGVDSTLKIQPAELGDSAVYLCASSPRQTTGELFFGEGSRLTVL.

This clonotype was counted between two and nine times. This chain uses TRBV28 with TRBJ2-7; the D gene is possibly TRBD1 (6 bases). Germline V lookup: CDR1 MDHEN, CDR2 SYDVKM. V was shortened by 6 bases and J by 7 bases, with 22 bases between the two germline ends. This CDR3 contains 15 residues. The CDR3 DNA is TGTGCCAGCAGAAAGGATCCCGGGACATTTGTAGAGCAGTACTTC. It yields the protein CASRKDPGTFVEQYF.

This clonotype has just a few counts. The chain carries TRBV6-6 and TRBJ2-2; tentatively, D is TRBD2 (6 bases). Germline V gene sequence: CDR1 MNHNY, CDR2 SVGAGI (reference sequence). Trimming pared 2 bases from V and 4 bases from J, leaving 17 bases between. The CDR3 sequence is 17 residues long. In DNA, the CDR3 is TGTGCCAGCAGTTACGGGGGGTGGAGGGCGGCCACCGGGGAGCTGTTTTTT. Protein sequence: CASSYGGWRAATGELFF.

This clonotype was seen ten or more times. The V and J genes are TRBV20-1 and TRBJ2-5; 10 bases line up with TRBD2. Germline V CDR1 and CDR2: DFQATT, SNEGSKA (reference sequence). V lost 3 bases, J lost 0 bases, and 10 bases stayed unmatched. CDR3 length equals 17 residues. This CDR3 is CSASEVKAGGYQETQYF. The CDR3 nucleotides read TGCAGTGCTAGTGAAGTCAAAGCGGGAGGGTACCAAGAGACCCAGTACTTC.

In its sample, this clonotype was seen many times. V is TRBV4-1 and J is TRBJ2-1, with D possibly TRBD2 on 5 matching bases. Deletions cut 4 bases from V and 6 bases from J, with 19 bases between. Germline CDR1 and CDR2: MGHRA and YSYEKL. The CDR3 is made up of 16 amino acids. The CDR3 region has the DNA TGCGCCAGCAGCCCCAGGAGGAGCAGATCTTTCAATGAGCAGTTCTTC. Its translation: CASSPRRSRSFNEQFF.

Only a few counts were recorded for this clonotype. The chain links TRBV2 to TRBJ2-7; 12 bases are a match to TRBD1. Germline assignment: CDR1 SNHLY and CDR2 FYNNEI. The CDR3 is 15 amino acids. J lost 6 bases, V lost 1 base, and 4 bases had no gene match. The CDR3 DNA reads TGTGCCAGCAGTGAAGATGGGACAGGGGGCGCCGAGCAGTACTTC. This gives the protein CASSEDGTGGAEQYF. Supplemented by reference TRBV2 and TRBJ2-7, the full variable domain reads EPEVTQTPSHQVTQMGQEVILRCVPISNHLYFYWYRQILGQKVEFLVSFYNNEISEKSEIFDDQFSVERPDGSNFTLKIRSTKLEDSAMYFCASSEDGTGGAEQYFGPGTRLTVT.

This clonotype was recorded at least ten times. The chain carries TRBV28 and TRBJ2-3, with a weak D call TRBD2 (5 bases). Germline lookup yields CDR1 MDHEN and CDR2 SYDVKM. This CDR3 has 11 residues. Trimming cost V 10 bases and J 2 bases, with 7 bases left between them. Here the CDR3 reads CATRDTDTQYF. For the CDR3, the DNA is TGTGCCACCCGGGACACAGATACGCAGTATTTT.

This clonotype was recorded at least ten times. The chain couples TRBV28 to TRBJ2-7; TRBD2 aligns across 12 bases. Germline V gene data show CDR1 as MDHEN and CDR2 as SYDVKM. This CDR3 region has 14 residues. V lost 2 bases and J lost 7; bases outside the gene matches: 3. CDR3 region: CASSLGLAGGEQYF. DNA of the CDR3: TGTGCCAGCAGTTTAGGTCTAGCGGGAGGGGAGCAGTACTTC.

The table lists this clonotype with many counts. The genes are TRBV5-1 and TRBJ2-7; 7 positions match TRBD2. V gave up 4 bases and J gave up 2 bases; unmatched junction bases: 12. CDR1 and CDR2 from the germline V gene are SGHRS and YFSETQ. CDR3 length equals 16 residues. CDR3 protein: CASSLRGVGAPYEQYF. The CDR3 coding sequence is TGCGCCAGCAGCCTCCGGGGGGTGGGAGCCCCCTACGAGCAGTACTTC.

Ten or more counts support this clonotype. The chain combines TRBV19 with TRBJ2-3; weak D call: TRBD1 (5 bases). Trimming left V 3 bases short and J 0 bases short, with 10 bases between. The CDR3 totals 15 residues. Germline CDR1 is LNHDA and CDR2 is SQIVND (reference sequence). CDR3: CASSIRVSSTDTQYF. CDR3 in DNA: TGTGCCAGTAGTATCAGGGTTTCGAGCACAGATACGCAGTATTTT.

This clonotype was seen only a few times. The chain has TRBV11-3 and TRBJ2-1; 9 nucleotides match TRBD2. Looked up from germline, CDR1 is SGHNT and CDR2 is YENEEA. J gave up 3 bases and V 0 bases, and 6 bases lay outside the gene matches. The CDR3 runs 17 residues. The CDR3 DNA is TGTGCCAGCAGCTTAGAGTCAGGACTAGCGATCTACAATGAGCAGTTCTTC. It specifies CASSLESGLAIYNEQFF.

This clonotype was counted only a few times. V and J are TRBV7-9 and TRBJ1-2; D gene ambiguous. Deletions cut 0 bases from V and 8 bases from J, with 10 bases between. Per germline, CDR1 SEHNR and CDR2 FQNEAQ (reference sequence). This CDR3 comprises 13 residues. The chain's CDR3 is CASSLALAEGYTF. The CDR3, as DNA: TGTGCCAGCAGCTTAGCGCTTGCGGAAGGCTACACCTTC.

This clonotype appeared many times. A read error may produce the germline difference seen at one junction end. J is TRBJ2-2 and V is TRBV10-2, with D possibly matching TRBD1 (6 bases). Germline V gene lookup returns CDR1 WSHSY and CDR2 SAAADI. CDR3 length: 13 residues. The CDR3 DNA follows: TGTGCCAGCAGCGTAGGGGGTTCCGGGGAGCTGTTTTTT. Translated, it gives CASSVGGSGELFF.

This clonotype was counted ten times or more. The chain employs TRBV20-1 and TRBJ2-1, with 9 bases aligning to TRBD1. J lost 3 bases, V lost 5 bases, and 8 bases had no gene match. This CDR3 contains 15 residues. The germline gives CDR1 DFQATT, CDR2 SNEGSKA (reference sequence). The CDR3 bases are TGCAGTGCTCCTCCGGGACAGGGTGTCTACAATGAGCAGTTCTTC. Translation: CSAPPGQGVYNEQFF.

This clonotype showed up many times. The V and J genes are TRBV28 and TRBJ2-7, with D maybe TRBD1 (5 bases). Trimming cost V 7 bases and J 0 bases, with 10 bases left between them. The CDR3 covers 13 residues. Germline V gene data show CDR1 as MDHEN and CDR2 as SYDVKM. For the CDR3, the DNA is TGTGCCAGCACCGAGACAGTCTCCTACGAGCAGTACTTC. It yields the protein CASTETVSYEQYF.

At least ten counts were recorded for this clonotype. The rearrangement joins TRBV9 to TRBJ2-4; TRBD1 matches 9 bases. Germline V CDR1 and CDR2: SGDLS, YYNGEE. V lost 4 bases, J lost 8 bases, and 7 bases stayed unmatched. The CDR3 length is 14 residues. CDR3 nucleotides: TGTGCCAGCAGCTCCCGGACAGGGGATGACATTCAGTACTTC. This gives the protein CASSSRTGDDIQYF.

This clonotype occurred a few times. This chain joins TRBV28 and TRBJ2-5; TRBD1 aligns across 8 bases. The CDR3 consists of 14 residues. J lost 2 bases, V lost 6 bases, and 5 bases had no gene match. Germline V lookup: CDR1 MDHEN, CDR2 SYDVKM. CDR3 in amino acids: CASSTNRGQETQYF. CDR3 in DNA: TGTGCCAGCAGCACAAACAGGGGGCAAGAGACCCAGTACTTC.

In its sample, this clonotype was seen many times. The chain has TRBV11-2 and TRBJ2-7, with TRBD2 matching over 8 bases. This CDR3 region has 19 residues. CDR1 SGHAT and CDR2 FQNNGV come from the germline V gene. After removal of 5 bases from V and 0 bases from J, the junction contained 18 bases not matched to a gene. The CDR3 region is CASSTRQVGAGVRSYEQYF. The CDR3 DNA follows: TGTGCCAGCAGCACTAGACAGGTAGGAGCGGGAGTCCGCTCCTACGAGCAGTACTTC.

There are many counts of this clonotype. The J gene is TRBJ2-1, the V gene TRBV20-1, with 11 bases fitting TRBD2. Germline-derived CDR1 and CDR2 are DFQATT and SNEGSKA (reference sequence). The length of the CDR3 is 15 residues. V lost 3 bases and J lost 6; bases outside the gene matches: 7. The CDR3 is CSARSGLAVANEQFF. In DNA form, the CDR3 reads TGCAGTGCTAGGTCGGGACTAGCGGTTGCCAATGAGCAGTTCTTC.

The rearrangement uses TRBV29-1 and TRBJ2-1; D perhaps matches TRBD1 (5 bases). Germline lookup yields CDR1 SQVTM and CDR2 ANQGSEA. CDR3 length equals 13 residues. Deletions cut 7 bases from V and 3 bases from J, with 13 bases between. The CDR3 sequence: CSARKGDYNEQFF. DNA of the CDR3: TGCAGCGCCCGCAAAGGGGACTACAATGAGCAGTTCTTC.